This T cell receptor beta chain was identified during a study of somatic mutations in cytotoxic T cells in rheumatoid arthritis. Whole-study findings and limits: CD8+ T-cell clonality did not differ significantly between rheumatoid arthritis patients and age-matched healthy controls.

Germline V gene data show CDR1 as LGHNA and CDR2 as YNFKEQ. This CDR3 contains 16 residues. V shed 3 bases and J 9 bases; nucleotides not matched to a gene: 11. About this clone: The antigen is undetermined.

Sequencing was performed with immunoSEQ multiplex PCR; in TCRdb, only in-frame clones are kept and a portion is missing. The profile shows approximately 21,000 clones, approximately 80% of them singletons. The clonotype was recovered from an adult with rheumatoid arthritis. V and J are TRBV4-2 and TRBJ2-1; TRBD2 matches 10 bases. The sequenced sample consisted of CD8+ T cells sorted from blood. The DNA of the CDR3 is TGTGCCAGCAGCCAGCCCTCAGCGGGGGGGCCAGGTGAGCAGTTCTTC. Translation: CASSQPSAGGPGEQFF.